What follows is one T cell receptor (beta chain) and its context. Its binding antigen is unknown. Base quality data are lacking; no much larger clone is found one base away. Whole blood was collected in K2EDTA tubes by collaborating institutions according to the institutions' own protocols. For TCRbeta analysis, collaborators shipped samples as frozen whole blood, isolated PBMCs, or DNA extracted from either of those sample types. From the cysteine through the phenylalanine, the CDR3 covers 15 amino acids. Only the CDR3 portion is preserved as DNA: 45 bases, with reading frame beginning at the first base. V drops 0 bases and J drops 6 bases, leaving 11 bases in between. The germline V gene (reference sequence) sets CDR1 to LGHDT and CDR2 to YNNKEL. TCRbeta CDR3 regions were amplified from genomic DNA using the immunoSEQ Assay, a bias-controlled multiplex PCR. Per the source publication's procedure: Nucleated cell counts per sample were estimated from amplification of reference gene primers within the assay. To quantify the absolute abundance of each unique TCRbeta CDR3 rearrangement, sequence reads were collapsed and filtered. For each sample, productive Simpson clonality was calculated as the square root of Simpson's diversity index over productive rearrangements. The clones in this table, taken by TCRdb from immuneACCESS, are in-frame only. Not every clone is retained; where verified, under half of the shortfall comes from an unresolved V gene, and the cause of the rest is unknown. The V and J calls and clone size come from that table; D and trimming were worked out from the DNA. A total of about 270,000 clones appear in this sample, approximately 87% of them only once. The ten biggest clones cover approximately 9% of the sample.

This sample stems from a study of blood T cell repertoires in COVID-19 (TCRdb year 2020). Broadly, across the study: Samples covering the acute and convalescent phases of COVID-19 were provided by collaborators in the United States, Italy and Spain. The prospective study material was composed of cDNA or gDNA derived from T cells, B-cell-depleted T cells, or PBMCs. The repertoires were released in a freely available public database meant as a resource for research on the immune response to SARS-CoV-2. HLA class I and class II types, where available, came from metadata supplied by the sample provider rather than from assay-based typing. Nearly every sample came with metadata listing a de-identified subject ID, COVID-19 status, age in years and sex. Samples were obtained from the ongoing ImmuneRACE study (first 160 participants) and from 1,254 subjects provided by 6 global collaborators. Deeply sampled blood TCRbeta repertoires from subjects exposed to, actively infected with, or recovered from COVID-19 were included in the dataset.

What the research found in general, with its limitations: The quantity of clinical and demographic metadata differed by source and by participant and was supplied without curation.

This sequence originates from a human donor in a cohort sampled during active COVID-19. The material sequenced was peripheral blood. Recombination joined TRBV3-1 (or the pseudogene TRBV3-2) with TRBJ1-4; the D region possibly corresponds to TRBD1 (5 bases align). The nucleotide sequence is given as TGTGCCAGCAGCCAAGAGGGGGAGGGTCATGAAAAACTGTTTTTT. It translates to CASSQEGEGHEKLFF.